This T cell receptor beta chain was observed in a study of pediatric ulcerative colitis. TCRdb's copy holds only in-frame clones and misses some; the assay was immunoSEQ multiplex PCR. The data contain about 64,000 clones, 77% of them singletons. After removal of 6 bases from V and 3 bases from J, the junction contained 9 bases not matched to a gene. The CDR3 loop spans 15 amino acids. Germline-derived CDR1 and CDR2 are SNHLY and FYNNEI. Source material: blood. The V gene is TRBV2, the J gene TRBJ2-7; 9 bases line up with TRBD1. This sequence originates from a boy between 10 and 17 years old with moderate ulcerative colitis. In DNA form, the CDR3 reads TGTGCCAGCAGAGATGCGGGACAGGGCTACTACGAGCAGTACTTC. Protein product: CASRDAGQGYYEQYF.